The TCR beta chain under discussion was sequenced for a study of blood T cell repertoires in COVID-19. Notes on this clone: This same CDR3 is encoded by further DNA sequences in the sample.

Method: immunoSEQ multiplex PCR; TCRdb's copy keeps in-frame clones and lacks some. Of fewer than 95,000 clones listed, roughly four fifths are singletons. CDR1 and CDR2 from the germline V gene are SGDLS and YYNGEE. The ends lost 2 bases at V and 5 bases at J; junction bases unmatched: 4. CDR3 length: 14 residues. This receptor was identified in a human donor in a cohort sampled during active COVID-19. J is TRBJ1-1 and V is TRBV9; 9 bases match TRBD1. The material sequenced was peripheral blood. The CDR3 reads CASSVDRGGTEAFF. The CDR3 nucleotides read TGTGCCAGCAGCGTGGACAGGGGAGGGACTGAAGCTTTCTTT. The full variable domain, rest sourced from reference TRBV9 and TRBJ1-1, is DSGVTQTPKHLITATGQRVTLRCSPRSGDLSVYWYQQSLDQGLQFLIQYYNGEERAKGNILERFSAQQFPDLHSELNLSSLELGDSALYFCASSVDRGGTEAFFGQGTRLTVV.